These 21 T cell receptor beta chains originate from one sample sequenced in a study of identical twins. TCRdb fed the 5' RACE reads into MiXCR, producing one record per CDR3 protein. The repertoire holds approximately 550,000 distinct CDR3 sequences, around 20% seen once, with more than 0.4% in the top ten. This same sample was also taken into another study, of yellow fever vaccine responses in identical twins.

Sequencing was performed on CD4+ T cells sorted from blood. These receptors were obtained from a woman aged 18-35 years in good health.

This clonotype was detected a few times. The chain carries TRBV3-1 and TRBJ2-2, with a tentative D call TRBD2 (6 bases). With 7 bases removed from V and 6 bases from J, the gap between germline ends came to 9 bases. The CDR3 consists of 12 residues. Per the germline V gene, CDR1 is LGHDT and CDR2 is YNNKEL (reference sequence). The CDR3 DNA follows: TGTGCCAGCACCACGGGGGCCGGGGAGCTGTTTTTT. Translated: CASTTGAGELFF.

V gene TRBV14 combines with J gene TRBJ2-7, with D tentatively TRBD2 (6 bases). In germline, CDR1 is SGHDN, CDR2 FVKESK. V lost 4 bases to trimming and J lost 1 base, with 14 bases between them. The CDR3 is 15 amino acids. The CDR3 loop reads CASSPPAGRSYEQYV. The CDR3 DNA reads as TGTGCCAGCAGCCCCCCGGCAGGGAGGTCCTACGAGCAGTACGTC.

The CDR3 loop is CASSKTSGRALEQYF. Written as DNA, the CDR3 is TGCGCCAGCAGTAAAACTAGCGGGAGGGCCCTCGAGCAGTACTTC. This sequence joins TRBV5-1 and TRBJ2-7, with 13 nucleotides matching TRBD2. The germline V gene encodes CDR1 SGHRS and CDR2 YFSETQ. The CDR3 extends over 15 amino acids. J was trimmed by 6 bases and V by 5 bases; bases with no gene match: 8.

This rearrangement joins TRBV7-2 to TRBJ2-5; 7 bases are a match to TRBD1. The CDR3 covers 16 residues. Germline trimming cut 8 bases from V and 1 base from J; bases unmatched to any gene: 13. Germline values: CDR1 SGHTA, CDR2 FQGNSA. As DNA, the CDR3 is TGTGCCAGCCGCTCAGGGGGTCTGGGACCCCAAGAGACCCAGTACTTC. This encodes CASRSGGLGPQETQYF.

V and J are TRBV12-3 or TRBV12-4 and TRBJ2-1; D may be TRBD1 or TRBD2 (5 bases each). This CDR3 has 16 amino acids. Trimming cost V 0 bases and J 5 bases, with 14 bases left between them. Written as DNA, the CDR3 is TGTGCCAGCAGTTTAGCAAGGGACGGGATCAACAATGAGCAGTTCTTC. Translation gives CASSLARDGINNEQFF.

V is TRBV4-1 and J is TRBJ2-1; D not resolved. CDR3 length: 15 residues. The germline gives CDR1 MGHRA, CDR2 YSYEKL. Trimming removed 0 bases from V and 2 bases from J, with 8 bases in between. The CDR3 reads CASSQDGTAYNEQFF. The CDR3 coding sequence is TGCGCCAGCAGCCAAGATGGTACAGCCTACAATGAGCAGTTCTTC.

This clonotype was observed a few times. V gene TRBV7-8 combines with J gene TRBJ2-7; 8 bases are a match to TRBD2. The V gene's germline CDR1 is SGHVS and CDR2 FQNEAQ. V lost 0 bases, J lost 0 bases, and 13 bases stayed unmatched. CDR3 length equals 19 residues. Written as DNA, the CDR3 is TGTGCCAGCAGCTTAGCGGGATCGTCTGGTAGCGGGACCTCCTACGAGCAGTACTTC. Amino acid sequence: CASSLAGSSGSGTSYEQYF.

There are a few counts of this clonotype. The V gene is TRBV5-1, the J gene TRBJ2-3; D ambiguous. With 3 bases removed from V and 0 bases from J, the gap between germline ends came to 14 bases. CDR3 length: 16 amino acids. Germline V lookup: CDR1 SGHRS, CDR2 YFSETQ. The CDR3 reads CASSWKQRHSTDTQYF. CDR3 sequence (DNA): TGCGCCAGCAGCTGGAAACAGAGACATAGCACAGATACGCAGTATTTT.

The chain employs TRBV29-1 and TRBJ1-1; tentative D call: TRBD1 (6 bases). Deletions cut 5 bases from V and 1 base from J, with 14 bases between. Germline CDR1 SQVTM, CDR2 ANQGSEA. This CDR3 comprises 14 residues. The CDR3 bases are TGCAGCGTTCGAGACAGGACCCCGAACACTGAAGCTTTCTTT. This encodes CSVRDRTPNTEAFF.

CDR3 sequence (DNA): TGTGCCAGCAGCCAAGCCGATGCGACAGGGTACGGATCACCCCTCCACTTT. Encoded protein: CASSQADATGYGSPLHF. The chain carries TRBV3-1 and TRBJ1-6; 7 bases are shared with TRBD1. The CDR3 has 17 residues. V dropped 1 base and J dropped 10; count of bases not matched to a gene: 13. CDR1 is LGHDT, CDR2 YNNKEL, per germline (reference sequence).

This clonotype was seen repeatedly, ten times or more. The rearrangement joins TRBV12-3 or TRBV12-4 to TRBJ2-2; 8 nucleotides match TRBD2. The CDR3 loop spans 14 amino acids. V was clipped by 4 bases and J by 4 bases; unmatched bases: 2. For the CDR3, the DNA is TGTGCCAGCAGTTATCGGGGGGGCACCGGGGAGCTGTTTTTT. Its protein is CASSYRGGTGELFF.

This chain links TRBV5-1 with TRBJ2-3; 10 bases match TRBD2. Germline lookup yields CDR1 SGHRS and CDR2 YFSETQ. With 7 bases clipped from V and 5 bases from J, the junction kept 13 bases outside the gene matches. CDR3 size: 16 residues. The CDR3 here is CASSRSGTSDLDTQYF. The CDR3 DNA follows: TGCGCCAGCTCCCGGTCCGGGACTAGCGATTTAGATACGCAGTATTTT.

The rearrangement links TRBV9 to TRBJ2-1; D gene uncertain. The CDR3 runs to 15 residues. From germline, CDR1 is SGDLS and CDR2 YYNGEE. V lost 0 bases, J lost 1 base, and 8 bases lay in between. CDR3 in amino acids: CASSVEVRSYNEQFF. The DNA of the CDR3 is TGTGCCAGCAGCGTAGAAGTTAGGTCCTACAATGAGCAGTTCTTC.

This chain uses TRBV3-1 with TRBJ2-1, with 8 bases identical to TRBD2. Trimming removed 7 bases from V and 2 bases from J; junction bases left unmatched: 16. The germline gives CDR1 LGHDT, CDR2 YNNKEL (reference sequence). This CDR3 spans 18 amino acids. The DNA of the CDR3 is TGTGCCAGCACCCTCGCGGGAGGACGGGGAGGGCCCTACAATGAGCAGTTCTTC. Protein product: CASTLAGGRGGPYNEQFF.

This chain connects TRBV25-1 to TRBJ2-1; 7 nucleotides line up with TRBD2. Germline V gene sequence: CDR1 MGHDK, CDR2 SYGVNS. CDR3 size: 17 residues. Trimming removed 0 bases from V and 7 bases from J; junction bases left unmatched: 12. CDR3 coding DNA: TGTGCCAGCAGTGAATATGTCGGGGGACTACCATCTAATGAGCAGTTCTTC. Amino acids: CASSEYVGGLPSNEQFF. Full variable domain (missing parts from reference TRBV25-1 and TRBJ2-1): EADIYQTPRYLVIGTGKKITLECSQTMGHDKMYWYQQDPGMELHLIHYSYGVNSTEKGDLSSESTVSRIRTEHFPLTLESARPSHTSQYLCASSEYVGGLPSNEQFFGPGTRLTVL.

The rearrangement links TRBV12-3 or TRBV12-4 to TRBJ2-1; D might be TRBD1 or TRBD2, each matching 5 bases. The CDR3 runs 15 residues. Between the trimmed V and J ends, which lost 1 base and 4 bases, there was a span of 11 bases. CDR3 sequence (DNA): TGTGCCAGCAGTTTAGACGGGGCCAGTTACAATGAGCAGTTCTTC. Its translation is CASSLDGASYNEQFF.

The rearrangement links TRBV20-1 to TRBJ2-3; no clear D gene. Germline-derived CDR1 and CDR2 are DFQATT and SNEGSKA (reference sequence). The CDR3 extends over 14 amino acids. Trimming shortened V by 0 bases and J by 6 bases, and 13 bases separated the two germline ends. The CDR3 is CSARDQPTVDTQYF. The CDR3 DNA is TGCAGTGCTAGAGATCAGCCCACCGTTGATACGCAGTATTTT.

In this sample, this clonotype turned up many times. The chain recombines TRBV3-1 with TRBJ2-2; either TRBD1 or TRBD2 may supply D (6 bases each). Germline V gene lookup returns CDR1 LGHDT and CDR2 YNNKEL (reference sequence). The V end lost 1 base, the J end lost 6 bases, and 12 bases lay between the germline ends. This CDR3 spans 15 amino acids. The CDR3 sequence: CASSQVGGRSGELFF. CDR3 bases: TGTGCCAGCAGCCAAGTAGGGGGGAGGTCCGGGGAGCTGTTTTTT.

In its sample, this clonotype was seen a few times. This rearrangement joins TRBV7-2 to TRBJ2-6; either TRBD1 or TRBD2 may supply D (7 bases each). V was shortened by 1 base and J by 6 bases, with 13 bases between the two germline ends. This CDR3 region has 16 residues. The V gene's germline CDR1 is SGHTA and CDR2 FQGNSA. CDR3 residues: CASSLVRGGKANVLTF. For the CDR3, the DNA is TGTGCCAGCAGCTTAGTCAGGGGGGGGAAGGCCAACGTCCTGACTTTC.

This clonotype was seen only a few times. The chain combines TRBV7-8 with TRBJ2-1, with TRBD1 matching 8 bases. V lost 5 bases to trimming and J lost 0 bases; unmatched junction nucleotides: 3. The CDR3 extends over 15 amino acids. Germline V lookup: CDR1 SGHVS, CDR2 FQNEAQ. The CDR3 region has the DNA TGTGCCAGCAGCCAGGACAGGGACTCCTACAATGAGCAGTTCTTC. Translated, it gives CASSQDRDSYNEQFF.

The chain joins TRBV7-3 to TRBJ2-2, with 7 bases fitting TRBD2. J was trimmed by 2 bases and V by 2 bases; bases with no gene match: 5. The CDR3 covers 16 residues. The germline CDR1 and CDR2 sequences are SGHTA and FQGTGA. As DNA, the CDR3 is TGTGCCAGCAGCTTATTTCCTAGCGGTAACACCGGGGAGCTGTTTTTT. Translated: CASSLFPSGNTGELFF.